The following is a T cell receptor (beta chain) sequence with its context. This entry is derived from a study of OX40 agonist ivuxolimab in advanced cancers. Clones were read by immunoSEQ multiplex PCR, and TCRdb kept only the in-frame ones, dropping some. The sample yields about 80,000 clones, around nine tenths seen once. Germline loops: CDR1 SGHNT, CDR2 YYREEE (reference sequence). This CDR3 is built from 13 residues. Losses at the gene ends were 4 bases for V and 15 bases for J; bases not matched to a gene: 13. The V gene is TRBV5-4, the J gene TRBJ2-1; 7 nucleotides align to TRBD1. The starting material was CD4+ or CD8+ T cells sorted from blood, obtained in a trial of the OX40 agonist ivuxolimab. The receptor's source is an adult with an advanced solid tumor such as melanoma, head and neck, liver or kidney cancer. The chain's CDR3 is CASSPPDRELRFF. The CDR3 DNA reads TGTGCCAGCAGCCCCCCCGACAGGGAATTGCGGTTCTTC.